The 11 T cell receptor beta chains below were found in one sample sequenced in a study of lymphopenia after photon versus proton radiotherapy. Clones were sequenced by immunoSEQ multiplex PCR, and TCRdb holds only the in-frame ones, with some missing. This table holds about 22,000 clones, 92% found once. This specimen consisted of peripheral blood, obtained from a patient treated with proton-based radiotherapy. These receptors originate from a woman aged 65 to 85 with pancreatic cancer. Some clones in this sample may be carry-over from other donors' samples.

The chain employs TRBV10-3 and TRBJ2-7; possibly TRBD1 or TRBD2 for D (6 bases each). The V gene lost 4 bases and the J gene lost 3 bases, with 13 bases spanning the gap. This CDR3 is built from 14 residues. CDR1 and CDR2 (germline): ENHRY, SYGVKD. The CDR3 DNA sequence: TGTGCCATCAGTGTGGGGGCGGGAAACTACGAGCAGTACTTC. It codes for CAISVGAGNYEQYF.

The J gene is TRBJ2-2, the V gene TRBV19; 9 bases line up with TRBD1. In germline, CDR1 is LNHDA, CDR2 SQIVND (reference sequence). V trimming: 4 bases; J trimming: 5 bases; junction bases outside the gene matches: 2. This CDR3 has 14 residues. The CDR3 loop reads CASSTGQGTGELFF. CDR3 bases: TGTGCCAGTAGTACTGGACAGGGGACCGGGGAGCTGTTTTTT.

The chain joins TRBV28 to TRBJ2-3, with D maybe TRBD2 (7 bases). CDR1 and CDR2 (germline): MDHEN, SYDVKM. The CDR3 sequence is 16 residues long. The V gene lost 6 bases and the J gene lost 0 bases, with 16 bases spanning the gap. As DNA, the CDR3 is TGTGCCAGCAGCCGAGGGGGGGGGCCCAGCACAGATACGCAGTATTTT. Encoded protein: CASSRGGGPSTDTQYF. Drawing the rest from reference TRBV28 and TRBJ2-3, the complete variable domain is DVKVTQSSRYLVKRTGEKVFLECVQDMDHENMFWYRQDPGLGLRLIYFSYDVKMKEKGDIPEGYSVSREKKERFSLILESASTNQTSMYLCASSRGGGPSTDTQYFGPGTRLTVL.

CDR3 nucleotides: TGCGCCAGCAGCCAACAAGGACTAGCTCAATACGAGCAGTACTTC. This translates into CASSQQGLAQYEQYF. This chain connects TRBV4-1 to TRBJ2-7, with TRBD2 matching 8 bases. CDR1 is MGHRA, CDR2 YSYEKL, per germline. Trimming took 2 bases from V and 4 from J; bases not matched to a gene: 7. The length of the CDR3 is 15 residues.

The chain couples TRBV6-5 to TRBJ2-5; no reliable D call. Near its end, the DNA agrees better with TRBJ2-7, so the J call may be wrong. The CDR3 is made up of 15 amino acids. CDR1 is MNHEY, CDR2 SVGAGI, per germline. CDR3 region: CASSYSIDRTYEQYF. For the CDR3, the DNA is TGTGCCAGCAGTTACTCTATAGACCGGACCTACGAGCAGTACTTC.

V and J are TRBV28 and TRBJ2-7; weak D call: TRBD2 (6 bases). The V end was cut by 6 bases, the J end by 2 bases, with 14 bases between. CDR3 size: 14 residues. Germline-derived CDR1 and CDR2 are MDHEN and SYDVKM. CDR3 in amino acids: CASRAGLGTYEQYF. CDR3 nucleotide sequence: TGTGCCAGCAGGGCGGGACTGGGGACCTACGAGCAGTACTTC.

This chain uses TRBV4-2 with TRBJ2-5; 9 bases align to TRBD2. Germline CDR1 and CDR2: LGHNA and YNFKEQ. J lost 5 bases, V lost 0 bases, and 10 bases had no gene match. The CDR3 runs 17 residues. CDR3 protein: CASSQELNSGSYETQYF. The CDR3 region has the DNA TGTGCCAGCAGCCAAGAGCTTAATAGCGGGAGCTATGAGACCCAGTACTTC.

V usage is TRBV28 and J usage is TRBJ2-2; 10 bases are a match to TRBD2. The CDR3 contains 15 residues. Germline CDR1 and CDR2: MDHEN and SYDVKM. J gave up 5 bases and V 2 bases, and 2 bases lay outside the gene matches. DNA for the CDR3: TGTGCCAGCAGTTTACCGACTAGCGGGACCGGGGAGCTGTTTTTT. This gives the protein CASSLPTSGTGELFF.

This sequence joins TRBV28 and TRBJ1-3, with TRBD1 matching 8 bases. Trimming cost V 6 bases and J 3 bases; bases outside gene matches: 7. The CDR3 has 15 amino acids. The germline V gene has CDR1 MDHEN and CDR2 SYDVKM. Here the CDR3 reads CASSADRGYGNTIYF. The DNA of the CDR3 is TGTGCCAGCAGCGCTGACAGGGGATATGGAAACACCATATATTTT. Based on the CDR3 plus reference TRBV28 and TRBJ1-3, the full variable domain is DVKVTQSSRYLVKRTGEKVFLECVQDMDHENMFWYRQDPGLGLRLIYFSYDVKMKEKGDIPEGYSVSREKKERFSLILESASTNQTSMYLCASSADRGYGNTIYFGEGSWLTVV.

The V gene is TRBV7-2, the J gene TRBJ2-7; D is perhaps TRBD1 or TRBD2 (5 bases each). Germline-derived CDR1 and CDR2 are SGHTA and FQGNSA. Trimming removed 6 bases at V and 7 bases at J, with 16 bases between. The CDR3 spans 13 residues. CDR3 sequence reads: CASRGPVVSEQYF. DNA of the CDR3: TGTGCCAGCAGGGGACCTGTCGTTAGTGAGCAGTACTTC.

This rearrangement joins TRBV5-4 to TRBJ1-2; D is uncertain. This CDR3 spans 15 amino acids. Germline V gives CDR1 SGHNT, CDR2 YYREEE (reference sequence). Trimming stripped 6 bases from V and 1 base from J, with 16 bases between. The CDR3 coding sequence is TGTGCCAGCAACAAGAGGATCGACATTAACTATGGCTACACCTTC. This sequence encodes CASNKRIDINYGYTF.